Listed below are T cell receptor beta chains from one sample, sequenced in a study of human T cells and chemical hapten exposure. TCRdb re-called the RACE reads through MiXCR, storing one row per CDR3 protein. The sample consists of roughly 88,000 distinct CDR3 sequences, around 10% of them appearing once. This specimen was whole blood, taken in connection with sensitization to the hapten diphenylcyclopropenone (DPC). These receptors all stem from a woman aged 40 to 49 with alopecia areata. Some clones in this sample may be carry-over from other donors' samples. Each CDR3 is given with its conserved first and last residue. Fields, in order: V gene, clone size, D gene, J gene, CDR3 length, CDR3 protein, CDR3 DNA. The D gene is left open where the match is weak. Clone size is given for some rows only: seen once, a few or many times, or a class if the clone is expanded.

TRBV5-6	many	.	TRBJ1-2	16	CASSLEQGQGLYGYTF	TGTGCCAGCAGCTTGGAACAGGGCCAGGGGCTCTATGGCTACACCTTC
TRBV3-1	few	TRBD1	TRBJ1-2	15	CASSPSSDRVGGYTF	TGTGCCAGCAGCCCTTCCTCGGACAGGGTAGGCGGCTACACCTTC
TRBV29-1	many	.	TRBJ2-3	11	CSVRPQDTQYF	TGCAGCGTCCGCCCGCAAGATACGCAGTATTTT
TRBV6-1	few	.	TRBJ2-7	15	CASSEAADSSYEQYF	TGTGCCAGCAGTGAAGCAGCGGACAGTTCCTACGAGCAGTACTTC
TRBV12-5	few	.	TRBJ1-1	13	CASGLGTNTEAFF	TGTGCTAGTGGTTTGGGGACGAACACTGAAGCTTTCTTT
TRBV10-1	many	TRBD2	TRBJ2-3	16	CASSETSGAGTDTQYF	TGCGCCAGCAGTGAGACTAGCGGGGCAGGTACAGATACGCAGTATTTT
TRBV29-1	few	TRBD1	TRBJ1-1	13	CSVLRQGAAEAFF	TGCAGCGTTCTGCGACAGGGGGCGGCTGAAGCTTTCTTT
TRBV21-1	.	.	TRBJ1-1	16	CASSFPPTGVNTEAFF	TGTGCCAGCAGCTTCCCGCCGACGGGGGTCAACACTGAAGCTTTCTTT
TRBV12-3/TRBV12-4	many	.	TRBJ1-6	15	CASSLISSYNSPLHF	TGTGCCAGCAGTTTAATATCCTCCTATAATTCACCCCTCCACTTT
TRBV9	.	.	TRBJ2-5	16	CASSSRAGGPPETQYF	TGTGCCAGCAGCTCCCGGGCAGGGGGGCCCCCAGAGACCCAGTACTTC
TRBV11-2	.	TRBD2	TRBJ2-5	18	CASSLDSGLAAEQETQYF	TGTGCCAGCAGCTTAGATTCGGGACTAGCGGCGGAACAAGAGACCCAGTACTTC
TRBV6-6	few	TRBD1	TRBJ1-6	13	CASSYGGQGSLHF	TGTGCCAGCAGTTACGGGGGACAGGGGTCCCTCCACTTT
TRBV6-6	few	TRBD2	TRBJ2-7	16	CASSPRGASGNYEQYF	TGTGCCAGCAGTCCACGAGGGGCTAGCGGAAACTACGAGCAGTACTTC
TRBV5-6	many	.	TRBJ1-1	14	CASSLGLAELEAFF	TGTGCCAGCAGCTTGGGTCTGGCAGAACTTGAAGCTTTCTTT
TRBV11-2	many	.	TRBJ1-2	14	CASSSLTVNYGYTF	TGTGCCAGCAGCTCGCTGACAGTCAACTATGGCTACACCTTC
TRBV5-1	.	.	TRBJ2-3	15	CASSLEGGLGDTQYF	TGCGCCAGCAGCTTGGAGGGAGGCCTAGGAGATACGCAGTATTTT
TRBV5-1	many	.	TRBJ2-1	14	CASSLSFGLREQFF	TGCGCCAGCAGCTTATCTTTCGGGCTAAGGGAGCAGTTCTTC